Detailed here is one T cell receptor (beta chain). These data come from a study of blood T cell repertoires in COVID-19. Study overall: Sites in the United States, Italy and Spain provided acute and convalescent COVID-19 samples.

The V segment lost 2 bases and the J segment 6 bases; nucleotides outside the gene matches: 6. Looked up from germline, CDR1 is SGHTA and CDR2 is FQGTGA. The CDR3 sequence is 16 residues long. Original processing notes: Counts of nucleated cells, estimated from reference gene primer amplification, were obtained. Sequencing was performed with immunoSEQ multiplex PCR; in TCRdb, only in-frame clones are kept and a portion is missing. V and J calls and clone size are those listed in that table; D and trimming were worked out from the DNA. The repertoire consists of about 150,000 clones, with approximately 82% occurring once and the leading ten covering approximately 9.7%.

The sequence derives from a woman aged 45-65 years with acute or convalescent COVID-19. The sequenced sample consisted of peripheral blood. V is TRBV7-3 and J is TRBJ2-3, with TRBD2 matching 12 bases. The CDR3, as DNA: TGTGCCAGCAGCTTAGGACTAGCGGGACTGGTGGATACGCAGTATTTT. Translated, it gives CASSLGLAGLVDTQYF.